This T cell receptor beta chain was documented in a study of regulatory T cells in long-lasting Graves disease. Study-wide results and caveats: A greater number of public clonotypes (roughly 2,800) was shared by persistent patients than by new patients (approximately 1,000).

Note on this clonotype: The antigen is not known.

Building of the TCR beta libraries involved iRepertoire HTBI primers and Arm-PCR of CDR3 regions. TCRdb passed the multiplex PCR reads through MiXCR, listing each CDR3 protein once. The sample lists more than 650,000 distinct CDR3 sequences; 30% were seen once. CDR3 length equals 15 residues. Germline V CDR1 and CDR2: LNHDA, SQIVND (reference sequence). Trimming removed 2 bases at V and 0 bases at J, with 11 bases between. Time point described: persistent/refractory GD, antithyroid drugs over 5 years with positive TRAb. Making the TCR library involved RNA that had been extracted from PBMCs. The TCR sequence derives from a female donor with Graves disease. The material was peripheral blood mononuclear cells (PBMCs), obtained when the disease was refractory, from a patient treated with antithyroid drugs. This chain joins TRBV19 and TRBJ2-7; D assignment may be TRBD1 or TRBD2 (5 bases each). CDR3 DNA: TGTGCCAGTAGTATAACCGGGACCGGCTCCTACGAGCAGTACTTC. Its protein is CASSITGTGSYEQYF.